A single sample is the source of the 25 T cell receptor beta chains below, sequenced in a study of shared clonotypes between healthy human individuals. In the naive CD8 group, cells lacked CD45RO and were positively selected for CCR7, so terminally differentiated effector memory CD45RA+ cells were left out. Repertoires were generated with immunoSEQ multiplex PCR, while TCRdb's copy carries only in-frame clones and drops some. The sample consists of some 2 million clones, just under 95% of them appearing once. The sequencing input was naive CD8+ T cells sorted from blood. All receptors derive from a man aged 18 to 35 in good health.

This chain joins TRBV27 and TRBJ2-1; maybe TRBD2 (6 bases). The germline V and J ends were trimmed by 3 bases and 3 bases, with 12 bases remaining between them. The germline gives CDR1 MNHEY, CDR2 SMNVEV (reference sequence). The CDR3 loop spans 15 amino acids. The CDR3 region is CASSFMGGFYNEQFF. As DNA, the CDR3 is TGTGCCAGCAGTTTTATGGGGGGATTCTACAATGAGCAGTTCTTC.

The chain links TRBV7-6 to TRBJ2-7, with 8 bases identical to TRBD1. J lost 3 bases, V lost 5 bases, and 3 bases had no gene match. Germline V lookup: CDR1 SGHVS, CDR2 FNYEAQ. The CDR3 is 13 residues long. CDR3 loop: CASSQGALYEQYF. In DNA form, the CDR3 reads TGTGCCAGCAGCCAGGGGGCCCTCTACGAGCAGTACTTC.

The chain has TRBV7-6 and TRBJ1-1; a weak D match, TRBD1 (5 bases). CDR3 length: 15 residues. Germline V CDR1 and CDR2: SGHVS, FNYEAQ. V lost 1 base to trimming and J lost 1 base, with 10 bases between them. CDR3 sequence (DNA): TGTGCCAGCAGCTTAGGGGCCGGGGCGAACACTGAAGCTTTCTTT. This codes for CASSLGAGANTEAFF.

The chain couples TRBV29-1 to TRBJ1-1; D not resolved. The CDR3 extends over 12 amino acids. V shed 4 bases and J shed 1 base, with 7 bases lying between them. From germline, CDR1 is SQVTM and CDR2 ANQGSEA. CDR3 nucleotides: TGCAGCGTTGTAATCGGGAACACTGAAGCTTTCTTT. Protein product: CSVVIGNTEAFF.

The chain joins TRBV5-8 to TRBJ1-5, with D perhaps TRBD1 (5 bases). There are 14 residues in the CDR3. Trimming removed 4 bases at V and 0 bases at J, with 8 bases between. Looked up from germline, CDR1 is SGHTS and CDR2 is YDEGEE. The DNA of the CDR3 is TGTGCCAGCAGCCAGGGTTATAGCAATCAGCCCCAGCATTTT. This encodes CASSQGYSNQPQHF.

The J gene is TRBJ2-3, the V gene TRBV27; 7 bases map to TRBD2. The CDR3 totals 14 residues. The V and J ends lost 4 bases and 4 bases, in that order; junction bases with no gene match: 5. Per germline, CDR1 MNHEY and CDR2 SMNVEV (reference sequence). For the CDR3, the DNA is TGTGCCAGCAGTTATGGCGGGAGTGCAGATACGCAGTATTTT. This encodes CASSYGGSADTQYF.

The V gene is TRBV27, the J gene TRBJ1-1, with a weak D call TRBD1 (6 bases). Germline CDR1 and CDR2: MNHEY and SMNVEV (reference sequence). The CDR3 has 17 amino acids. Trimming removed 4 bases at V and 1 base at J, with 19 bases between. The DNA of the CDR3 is TGTGCCAGCAGTTCCCTCCCAGGGGCGAGCGGGAACACTGAAGCTTTCTTT. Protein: CASSSLPGASGNTEAFF.

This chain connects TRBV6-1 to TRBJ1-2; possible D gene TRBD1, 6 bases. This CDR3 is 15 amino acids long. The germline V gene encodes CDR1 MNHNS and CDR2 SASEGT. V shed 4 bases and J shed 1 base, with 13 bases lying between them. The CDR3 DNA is TGTGCCAGCAGTGTATGGACAGAATATAACTATGGCTACACCTTC. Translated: CASSVWTEYNYGYTF.

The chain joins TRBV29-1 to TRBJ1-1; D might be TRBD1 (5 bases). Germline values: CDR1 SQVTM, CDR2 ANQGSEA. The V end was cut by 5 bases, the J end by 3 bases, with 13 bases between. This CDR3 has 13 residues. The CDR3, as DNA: TGCAGCGTTATGACAGCGATGGACACTGAAGCTTTCTTT. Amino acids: CSVMTAMDTEAFF.

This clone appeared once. CDR3 in DNA: TGTGCCTGGAGTGTGCCAGGGGGCTGGGGGAACACCGGGGAGCTGTTTTTT. It translates to CAWSVPGGWGNTGELFF. The chain is built from TRBV30 and TRBJ2-2, with 8 bases identical to TRBD1. CDR3 length: 17 amino acids. V trimming: 0 bases; J trimming: 1 base; junction bases outside the gene matches: 7. Germline V gene lookup returns CDR1 GTSNPN and CDR2 SVGIG (reference sequence).

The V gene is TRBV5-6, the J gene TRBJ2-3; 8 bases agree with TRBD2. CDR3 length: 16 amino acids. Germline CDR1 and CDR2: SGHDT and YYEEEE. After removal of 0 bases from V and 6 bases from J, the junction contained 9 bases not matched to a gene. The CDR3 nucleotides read TGTGCCAGCAGCTTGGGAGCGGGGGTCTCGCGGGATACGCAGTATTTT. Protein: CASSLGAGVSRDTQYF.

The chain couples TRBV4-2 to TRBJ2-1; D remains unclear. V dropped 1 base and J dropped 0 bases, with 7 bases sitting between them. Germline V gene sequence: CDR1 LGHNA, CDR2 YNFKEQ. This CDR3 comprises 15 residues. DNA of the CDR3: TGTGCCAGCAGCCAAGGTTATGGCTCCTACAATGAGCAGTTCTTC. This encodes CASSQGYGSYNEQFF.

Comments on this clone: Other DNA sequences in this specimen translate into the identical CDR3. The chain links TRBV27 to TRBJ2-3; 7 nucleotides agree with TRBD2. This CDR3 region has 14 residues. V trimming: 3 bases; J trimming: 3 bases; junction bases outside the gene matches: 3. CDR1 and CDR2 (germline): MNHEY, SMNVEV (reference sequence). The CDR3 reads CASSFVGGTDTQYF. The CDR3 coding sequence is TGTGCCAGCAGTTTCGTGGGGGGGACAGATACGCAGTATTTT.

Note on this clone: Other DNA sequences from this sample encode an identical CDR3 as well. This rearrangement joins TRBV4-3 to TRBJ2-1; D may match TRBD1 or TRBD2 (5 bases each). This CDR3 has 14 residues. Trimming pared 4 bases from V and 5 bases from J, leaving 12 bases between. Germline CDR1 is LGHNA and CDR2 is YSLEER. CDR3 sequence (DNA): TGCGCCAGCAGCCCCGGGACGCTGAACAATGAGCAGTTCTTC. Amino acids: CASSPGTLNNEQFF.

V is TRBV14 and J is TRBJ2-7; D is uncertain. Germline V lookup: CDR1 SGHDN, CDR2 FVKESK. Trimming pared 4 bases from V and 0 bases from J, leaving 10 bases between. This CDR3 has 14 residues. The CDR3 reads CASSRPGGSYEQYF. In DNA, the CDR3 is TGTGCCAGCAGCCGACCGGGCGGCTCCTACGAGCAGTACTTC.

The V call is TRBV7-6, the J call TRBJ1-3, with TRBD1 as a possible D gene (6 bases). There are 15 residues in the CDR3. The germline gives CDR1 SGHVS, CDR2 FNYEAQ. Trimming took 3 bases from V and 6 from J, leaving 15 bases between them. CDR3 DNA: TGTGCCAGCAGCTTCGGCCAGGGGTATGAAAACACCATATATTTT. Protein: CASSFGQGYENTIYF. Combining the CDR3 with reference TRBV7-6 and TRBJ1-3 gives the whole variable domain GAGVSQSPRYKVTKRGQDVALRCDPISGHVSLYWYRQALGQGPEFLTYFNYEAQQDKSGLPNDRFSAERPEGSISTLTIQRTEQRDSAMYRCASSFGQGYENTIYFGEGSWLTVV.

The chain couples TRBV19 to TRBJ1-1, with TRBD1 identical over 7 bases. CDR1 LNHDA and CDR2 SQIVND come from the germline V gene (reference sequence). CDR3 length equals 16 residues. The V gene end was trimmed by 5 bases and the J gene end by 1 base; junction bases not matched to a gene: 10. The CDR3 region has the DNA TGTGCCAGTAGTTACGGGACAGATTCTTGGAACACTGAAGCTTTCTTT. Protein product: CASSYGTDSWNTEAFF.

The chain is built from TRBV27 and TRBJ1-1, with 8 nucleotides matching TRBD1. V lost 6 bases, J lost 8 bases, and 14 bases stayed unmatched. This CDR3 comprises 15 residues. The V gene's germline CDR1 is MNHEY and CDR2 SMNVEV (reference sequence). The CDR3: CASSTTGTGTTEAFF. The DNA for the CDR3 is TGTGCCAGCAGCACAACCGGGACAGGTACCACGGAAGCTTTCTTT.

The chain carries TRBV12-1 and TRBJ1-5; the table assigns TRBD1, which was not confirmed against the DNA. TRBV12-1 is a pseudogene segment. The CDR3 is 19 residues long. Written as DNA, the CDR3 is TGTGCCAGCAGCTGGCCTCCCAAACAGGGGCTGCTGCCCAATCAGCCCCAGCATTTT. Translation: CASSWPPKQGLLPNQPQHF.

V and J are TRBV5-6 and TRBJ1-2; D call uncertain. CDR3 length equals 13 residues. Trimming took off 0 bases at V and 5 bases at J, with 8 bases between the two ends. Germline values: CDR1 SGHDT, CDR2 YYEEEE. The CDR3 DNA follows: TGTGCCAGCAGCTTGGGGCAGGAATATGGCTACACCTTC. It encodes CASSLGQEYGYTF.

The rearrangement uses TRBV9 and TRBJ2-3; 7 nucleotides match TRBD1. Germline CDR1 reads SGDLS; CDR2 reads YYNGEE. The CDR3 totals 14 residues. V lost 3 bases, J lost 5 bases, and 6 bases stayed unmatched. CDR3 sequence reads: CASSGQGILDTQYF. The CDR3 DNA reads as TGTGCCAGCAGCGGACAGGGTATTTTAGATACGCAGTATTTT.

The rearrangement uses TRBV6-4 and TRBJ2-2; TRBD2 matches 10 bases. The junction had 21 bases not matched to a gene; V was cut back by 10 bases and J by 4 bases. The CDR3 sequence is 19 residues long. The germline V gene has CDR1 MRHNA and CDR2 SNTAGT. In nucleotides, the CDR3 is TGTGCCATCCCGAAACTAGCGGGGCTTCCCCCGTCAGGCACCGGGGAGCTGTTTTTT. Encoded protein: CAIPKLAGLPPSGTGELFF.

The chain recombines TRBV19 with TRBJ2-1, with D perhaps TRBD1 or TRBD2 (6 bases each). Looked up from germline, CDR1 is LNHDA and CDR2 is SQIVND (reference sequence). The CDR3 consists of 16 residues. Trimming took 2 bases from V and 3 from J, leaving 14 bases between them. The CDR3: CASSITVGGVYNEQFF. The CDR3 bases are TGTGCCAGTAGTATAACGGTGGGGGGCGTCTACAATGAGCAGTTCTTC.

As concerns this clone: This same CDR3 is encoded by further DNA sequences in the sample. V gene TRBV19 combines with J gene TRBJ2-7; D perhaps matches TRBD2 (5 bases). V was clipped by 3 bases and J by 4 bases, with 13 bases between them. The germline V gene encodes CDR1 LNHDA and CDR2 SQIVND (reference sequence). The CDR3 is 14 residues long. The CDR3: CASSIGLAGYEQYF. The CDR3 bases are TGTGCCAGTAGTATTGGGCTAGCTGGGTACGAGCAGTACTTC.

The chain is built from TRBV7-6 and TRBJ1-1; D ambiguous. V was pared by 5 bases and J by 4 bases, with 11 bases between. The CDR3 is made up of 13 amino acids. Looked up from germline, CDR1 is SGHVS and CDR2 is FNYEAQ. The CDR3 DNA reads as TGTGCCAGCAGCCCCGGCTTGAGCACTGAAGCTTTCTTT. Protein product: CASSPGLSTEAFF.